A selection of T cell receptor beta chains follows, all from one sample in a study of blood T cell repertoires in COVID-19. Measured with immunoSEQ multiplex PCR; TCRdb has only the in-frame clones, and not every one. This table has about 180,000 clones, roughly 88% appearing once. Sequencing used PBMCs or T cells enriched from blood (not recorded which). The receptors shown here come from a man aged 50-60 years who had recovered from COVID-19. Both conserved end residues are part of each CDR3. The D gene is left open where the match is weak. Size tells how often a clone was seen (once, few, many) or the class of an expanded clone, and some rows leave it out.

v_call	j_call	clone_size	d_call	cdr3_aa	cdr3_nt
TRBV6-1	TRBJ2-5	NA	NA	CASSEARRTETQYF	TGTGCCAGCAGTGAAGCGAGGAGGACGGAGACCCAGTACTTC
TRBV6-1	TRBJ2-3	NA	TRBD2	CASSEPGLPSTDTQYF	TGTGCCAGCAGTGAACCGGGACTACCCAGCACAGATACGCAGTATTTT
TRBV6-5	TRBJ2-2	NA	NA	CASSRPGELFF	TGTGCCAGCAGTCGTCCCGGGGAGCTGTTTTTT
TRBV14	TRBJ2-7	NA	NA	CASSPLRQIHSNEQYF	TGTGCCAGCAGCCCGTTAAGACAAATACACTCTAACGAGCAGTACTTC
TRBV28	TRBJ2-7	NA	NA	CASSTPPLVYEQYF	TGTGCCAGCAGTACACCACCTCTAGTCTACGAGCAGTACTTC
TRBV10-2	TRBJ2-7	NA	TRBD1	CASVRTGPYEQYF	TGCGCCAGCGTGAGGACAGGGCCCTACGAGCAGTACTTC
TRBV14	TRBJ2-7	once	TRBD2	CASSQAGGATSQYF	TGTGCCAGCAGCCAGGCGGGAGGAGCGACGTCGCAGTACTTC
TRBV18	TRBJ1-1	NA	NA	CASSPISRNTEAFF	TGTGCCAGCTCACCAATTAGCAGAAACACTGAAGCTTTCTTT
TRBV7-9	TRBJ2-2	NA	NA	CASSLVVSLAGELFF	TGTGCCAGCAGCTTAGTTGTGTCTCTCGCCGGGGAGCTGTTTTTT
TRBV30	TRBJ1-3	NA	TRBD1	CAWRTGQGISINTIYF	TGTGCCTGGAGGACCGGACAGGGGATTTCCATTAACACCATATATTTT
TRBV5-4	TRBJ1-2	NA	TRBD1	CASSWAGGRNGYTF	TGTGCCAGCAGCTGGGCAGGGGGACGCAATGGCTACACCTTC
TRBV3-1/TRBV3-2	TRBJ1-5	NA	NA	CASSQSRDQPQHF	TGTGCCAGCAGCCAAAGCCGGGATCAGCCCCAGCATTTT
TRBV30	TRBJ1-5	NA	NA	CAWSGKQGYNQPQHF	TGTGCCTGGAGTGGAAAGCAGGGGTACAATCAGCCCCAGCATTTT
TRBV4-1	TRBJ2-2	NA	NA	CASSPQWGEASGELFF	TGCGCCAGCAGCCCCCAATGGGGGGAGGCGAGCGGGGAGCTGTTTTTT
TRBV6-6	TRBJ1-2	NA	TRBD1	CASSPDRVYGYTF	TGTGCCAGCAGCCCGGACAGGGTCTATGGCTACACCTTC
TRBV30	TRBJ2-5	once	TRBD2	CAWNGRTSLETQYF	TGTGCCTGGAATGGAAGGACTAGCTTGGAGACCCAGTACTTC
TRBV7-2	TRBJ2-3	NA	NA	CASSLGPLGTDTQYF	TGTGCCAGCAGCTTAGGTCCCTTAGGCACAGATACGCAGTATTTT
TRBV30	TRBJ1-3	NA	NA	CAWSRGTGNTIYF	TGTGCCTGGAGCAGGGGAACTGGAAACACCATATATTTT
TRBV5-4	TRBJ1-4	NA	TRBD1	CASSPGTANEKLFF	TGTGCCAGCAGCCCCGGGACAGCGAATGAAAAACTGTTTTTT
TRBV11-1	TRBJ1-1	NA	TRBD1	CASSRRTGWGNTEAFF	TGTGCCAGCAGCCGACGGACAGGGTGGGGTAACACTGAAGCTTTCTTT
TRBV2	TRBJ2-7	NA	TRBD1	CASSPRQGAAYEQYF	TGTGCCAGCAGCCCGAGACAGGGGGCGGCCTACGAGCAGTACTTC
TRBV2	TRBJ2-5	many	TRBD2	CASSPRTSGVGTQYF	TGTGCCAGCAGTCCAAGGACTAGCGGGGTGGGGACCCAGTACTTC
TRBV7-2	TRBJ2-1	NA	NA	CASSLGWAGRNEQFF	TGTGCCAGCAGCTTAGGATGGGCAGGGCGCAATGAGCAGTTCTTC
TRBV10-2	TRBJ2-5	NA	NA	CASSEIFPVETQYF	TGCGCCAGCAGTGAGATATTTCCGGTGGAGACCCAGTACTTC
TRBV30	TRBJ2-7	NA	TRBD1	CAWSVKGQSYEQYF	TGTGCCTGGAGTGTGAAGGGACAGAGCTACGAGCAGTACTTC
TRBV6-1	TRBJ1-2	once	NA	CASSEIDFMAVTF	TGTGCCAGCAGTGAAATTGATTTTATGGCAGTAACCTTC
TRBV5-6	TRBJ1-1	few	NA	CASSLYFVNTEAFF	TGTGCCAGCAGCTTGTACTTCGTGAACACTGAAGCTTTCTTT
TRBV6-1	TRBJ2-5	many	TRBD2	CASSEVPSGATVTQYF	TGTGCCAGCAGTGAAGTTCCTAGCGGGGCAACCGTGACCCAGTACTTC
TRBV3-1/TRBV3-2	TRBJ2-7	NA	NA	CASSQEWRGYEQYF	TGTGCCAGCAGCCAAGAGTGGCGGGGATACGAGCAGTACTTC
TRBV18	TRBJ1-1	NA	NA	CASSPPSVWSTTEAFF	TGTGCCAGCTCACCCCCTTCGGTCTGGAGTACCACTGAAGCTTTCTTT
TRBV7-9	TRBJ1-2	NA	NA	CASSDTSDSLHGYTF	TGTGCCAGCAGCGATACCTCGGACAGTCTACATGGCTACACCTTC